Sequencing of this T cell receptor beta chain was carried out in a study of control samples from healthy donors and cancer patients. Libraries were prepared by immunoSEQ multiplex PCR; TCRdb keeps only in-frame clonotypes and omits some of them. The sample records tens of thousands of clones, approximately 90% being singletons. The length of the CDR3 is 15 residues. J gave up 4 bases and V 5 bases, and 8 bases lay outside the gene matches. Per the germline V gene, CDR1 is MNHEY and CDR2 is SVGAGI. The sample was blood. The V gene is TRBV6-5, the J gene TRBJ2-1; 7 nucleotides line up with TRBD2. This TCR was recovered from a woman between 45 and 65 years old in good health. The CDR3 loop reads CASSPPSGVYNEQFF. In DNA form, the CDR3 reads TGTGCCAGCAGTCCCCCTAGCGGCGTTTACAATGAGCAGTTCTTC.